Below are 15 T cell receptor beta chains sequenced from a single sample in a study of T cell repertoires in cytomegalovirus infection. Their target antigens are unknown. TCRdb used MiXCR to reprocess the reads, holding one entry per CDR3 protein. The table lists about 700,000 distinct CDR3 sequences, 33% of them singletons. The sequenced sample was cultured PBMCs, obtained from culture after CMV antigen stimulation. These receptors all stem from a human donor in good health (CMV status not recorded). Some clones in this sample may be carry-over from other donors' samples.

This chain connects TRBV10-2 to TRBJ2-5, with TRBD2 matching over 9 bases. The CDR3 loop spans 14 amino acids. V gave up 6 bases and J gave up 1 base; unmatched junction bases: 3. Per germline, CDR1 WSHSY and CDR2 SAAADI. CDR3: CASRLAGFQETQYF. The CDR3 DNA is TGCGCCAGCAGACTAGCGGGCTTCCAAGAGACCCAGTACTTC.

This clonotype was seen at least ten times. This chain connects TRBV7-6 to TRBJ2-7; no definite D call. CDR1 and CDR2 (germline): SGHVS, FNYEAQ. V was pared by 4 bases and J by 4 bases, with 11 bases between. The CDR3 sequence is 13 residues long. The CDR3 loop is CASSSGPSYEQYF. The CDR3 DNA follows: TGTGCCAGCAGCTCAGGACCTTCTTACGAGCAGTACTTC.

The chain combines TRBV10-3 with TRBJ2-1; TRBD2 agrees at 8 bases. This CDR3 has 16 residues. V was clipped by 3 bases and J by 0 bases; unmatched bases: 4. Germline CDR1 ENHRY, CDR2 SYGVKD. CDR3 bases: TGTGCCATCAGTGACCCAACTAGCGGCTCCTACAATGAGCAGTTCTTC. Protein product: CAISDPTSGSYNEQFF.

This clonotype was seen a handful of times. This sequence joins TRBV7-6 and TRBJ2-7, with 9 bases aligning to TRBD1. The junction had 7 bases not matched to a gene; V was cut back by 5 bases and J by 5 bases. The CDR3 is made up of 14 amino acids. The V gene's germline CDR1 is SGHVS and CDR2 FNYEAQ. CDR3 DNA: TGTGCCAGCAGCGACCGGACAGGGGTCAACGAGCAGTACTTC. Its translation: CASSDRTGVNEQYF. The full variable domain, its missing parts supplied by reference TRBV7-6 and TRBJ2-7, is GAGVSQSPRYKVTKRGQDVALRCDPISGHVSLYWYRQALGQGPEFLTYFNYEAQQDKSGLPNDRFSAERPEGSISTLTIQRTEQRDSAMYRCASSDRTGVNEQYFGPGTRLTVT.

This clonotype has a handful of counts. The chain couples TRBV11-2 to TRBJ2-3; D gene uncertain. The CDR3 is 13 residues long. Trimming left V 4 bases short and J 6 bases short, with 11 bases between. CDR1 is SGHAT, CDR2 FQNNGV, per germline. CDR3 region: CASSWTSWDTQYF. For the CDR3, the DNA is TGTGCCAGCAGCTGGACCTCATGGGATACGCAGTATTTT.

This sequence joins TRBV6-2 or TRBV6-3 and TRBJ1-1, with D maybe TRBD1 (6 bases). CDR3 length equals 13 residues. Trimming removed 6 bases at V and 11 bases at J, with 19 bases between. Germline V gene lookup returns CDR1 MNHEY and CDR2 SVGEGT. The CDR3 protein is CASSQQGPEHAFF. CDR3 nucleotides: TGTGCCAGCAGCCAACAGGGACCGGAGCACGCTTTCTTT.

This chain joins TRBV7-6 and TRBJ2-3; D ambiguous. This CDR3 comprises 16 residues. Deletions cut 5 bases from V and 3 bases from J, with 18 bases between. The V gene's germline CDR1 is SGHVS and CDR2 FNYEAQ. CDR3 sequence (DNA): TGTGCCAGCAGCACCAGAGCCCTAGTTTGGACAGATACGCAGTATTTT. Translating it yields CASSTRALVWTDTQYF. Full variable domain (rest looked up from reference TRBV7-6 and TRBJ2-3): GAGVSQSPRYKVTKRGQDVALRCDPISGHVSLYWYRQALGQGPEFLTYFNYEAQQDKSGLPNDRFSAERPEGSISTLTIQRTEQRDSAMYRCASSTRALVWTDTQYFGPGTRLTVL.

The rearrangement joins TRBV6-1 to TRBJ1-2; D remains unclear. V lost 3 bases and J lost 4, with 9 bases in between. CDR3 length equals 13 residues. Looked up from germline, CDR1 is MNHNS and CDR2 is SASEGT. CDR3 in amino acids: CASSEFSTYGYTF. Here the CDR3 DNA reads TGTGCCAGCAGTGAGTTTAGTACCTATGGCTACACCTTC.

This clonotype came up many times. V and J are TRBV7-2 and TRBJ1-1; D possibly corresponds to TRBD1 (6 bases). The CDR3 has 13 amino acids. Germline CDR1 reads SGHTA; CDR2 reads FQGNSA. The V and J ends lost 4 bases and 6 bases respectively, with 12 bases between them. The CDR3 here is CASSSSPGAEAFF. In DNA, the CDR3 is TGTGCCAGCAGCTCCTCGCCAGGGGCTGAAGCTTTCTTT.

The chain uses TRBV20-1 and TRBJ2-1, with D maybe TRBD2 (7 bases). V was pared by 0 bases and J by 7 bases, with 16 bases between. Looked up from germline, CDR1 is DFQATT and CDR2 is SNEGSKA (reference sequence). The CDR3 has 15 residues. As DNA, the CDR3 is TGCAGTGCTAGAGAAGGGGGGGAGGGCCGGAATGAGCAGTTCTTC. This encodes CSAREGGEGRNEQFF.

This clonotype has only one observation. This sequence joins TRBV12-5 and TRBJ1-5; no firm D call. V lost 7 bases and J 7 bases, leaving 17 bases between the germline ends. CDR3 length: 14 amino acids. The germline V gene encodes CDR1 LGHNT and CDR2 FRNRAP. CDR3 amino acids: CASAIGVTGQPQHF. The CDR3 nucleotides are TGTGCTAGTGCCATCGGGGTGACGGGGCAGCCCCAGCATTTT.

This chain joins TRBV11-2 and TRBJ1-1; D is possibly TRBD1 (5 bases). From germline, CDR1 is SGHAT and CDR2 FQNNGV. This CDR3 comprises 13 residues. V shed 5 bases and J shed 7 bases, with 14 bases lying between them. Here the CDR3 reads CASSPGGWGEAFF. The CDR3 coding sequence is TGTGCCAGCAGCCCGGGGGGGTGGGGTGAAGCTTTCTTT.

The CDR3: CATLADLYNEQFF. The CDR3 bases are TGTGCCACCCTAGCGGACCTCTACAATGAGCAGTTCTTC. V and J are TRBV6-6 and TRBJ2-1, with 7 bases matching TRBD2. V lost 10 bases, J lost 3 bases, and 6 bases stayed unmatched. The CDR3 runs to 13 residues. Germline loops: CDR1 MNHNY, CDR2 SVGAGI (reference sequence).

The chain uses TRBV6-6 and TRBJ1-1, with a weak D call TRBD1 (5 bases). V lost 2 bases and J 6 bases, leaving 7 bases between the germline ends. The CDR3 has 12 residues. CDR1 is MNHNY and CDR2 is SVGAGI in the germline V gene (reference sequence). The CDR3 nucleotides read TGTGCCAGCAGTTACCGGGGGGCTGAAGCTTTCTTT. It is translated as CASSYRGAEAFF.

J is TRBJ2-3 and V is TRBV2, with 7 bases aligning to TRBD1. Germline loops: CDR1 SNHLY, CDR2 FYNNEI. V was pared by 5 bases and J by 4 bases, with 3 bases of the junction left unmatched. The CDR3 length is 13 residues. CDR3 coding DNA: TGTGCCAGCAGTCGGACAGGCCCAGATACGCAGTATTTT. Amino acids: CASSRTGPDTQYF.